The 2 T cell receptor beta chains below all came from one sample that was sequenced in a study of blood T cell repertoires in COVID-19. Produced via immunoSEQ multiplex PCR; TCRdb's table is partial and in-frame only. The sample has about 210,000 clones; around 83% are singletons. The specimen was PBMCs or T cells enriched from blood (not recorded which). The receptors come from a woman in her thirties or forties in a cohort exposed to, infected with or recovered from COVID-19 (not recorded which).

J is TRBJ1-1 and V is TRBV5-1; TRBD1 matches at 7 bases. V was clipped by 4 bases and J by 4 bases; unmatched bases: 7. The CDR3 covers 14 residues. CDR1 SGHRS and CDR2 YFSETQ come from the germline V gene. CDR3 residues: CASSKNRGGTEAFF. CDR3 DNA sequence: TGCGCCAGCAGCAAAAACAGGGGAGGCACTGAAGCTTTCTTT.

This chain joins TRBV30 and TRBJ2-5; 8 nucleotides line up with TRBD2. Germline CDR1 is GTSNPN and CDR2 is SVGIG (reference sequence). The CDR3 totals 17 residues. V dropped 0 bases and J dropped 5; count of bases not matched to a gene: 14. CDR3 amino acids: CAWSVREELGLAETQYF. CDR3 DNA: TGTGCCTGGAGTGTTCGGGAGGAACTAGGACTAGCTGAGACCCAGTACTTC. Together with reference TRBV30 and TRBJ2-5, the CDR3 gives the full variable domain: SQTIHQWPATLVQPVGSPLSLECTVEGTSNPNLYWYRQAAGRGLQLLFYSVGIGQISSEVPQNLSASRPQDRQFILSSKKLLLSDSGFYLCAWSVREELGLAETQYFGPGTRLLVL.